The clone carrying this T cell receptor (beta chain) was seen a single time. As yet, its antigen is unknown. V was trimmed by 5 bases and J by 4 bases, leaving 14 bases between them. The CDR3 extends over 15 amino acids. Germline values: CDR1 MDHEN, CDR2 SYDVKM. Donors, healthy HIV-negative adults, lacked recent acute infections or vaccinations. Splitting the CD4+ cells yielded a CD45RA+ naive subset and a CD45RA-negative memory subset. The data stem from a study of shared clonotypes between healthy human individuals. Study observations and caveats: Memory subsets had estimated richness that was generally smaller than that of naive subsets. What limited the represented genetic and exposure-history diversity was the small number of donors.

Profiled with immunoSEQ multiplex PCR; TCRdb holds only in-frame clones, not every one. The table includes 2 million to 3 million clones, 93% detected once. Sequenced material: naive CD4+ T cells from PBMCs. Sample subset: CD45RA+ positively selected. The source is a man aged 18-30 years in good health. Some clones in this sample may be carry-over from other donors' samples. The V and J genes are TRBV28 and TRBJ2-2; D is perhaps TRBD2 (6 bases). DNA of the CDR3: TGTGCCAGCAGTGCCGCGGGGACGGGCACCGGGGAGCTGTTTTTT. Translating it yields CASSAAGTGTGELFF.